This T cell receptor beta chain is from a study of early T cells in non-severe SARS-CoV-2 infection. General study findings and limits: Matching with VDJdb favored anti-spike CD8 responses (missing private and CD4 specificities).

As part of library construction, unique molecular identifiers were attached to individual cDNA molecules. TCRdb fed the 5' RACE reads into MiXCR, producing one record per CDR3 protein. The table shows roughly 63,000 distinct CDR3 sequences, with approximately 12% occurring only once. The table lists this clonotype with a few counts. Its matching antigen is unknown. The CDR3 sequence is 16 residues long. This receptor was taken from an adult who was a healthcare worker with PCR-confirmed SARS-CoV-2 infection or an uninfected control (not recorded which). Specimen: whole blood. The chain has TRBV21-1 and TRBJ2-7; TRBD1, the table's D call, lacks a check against the DNA. TRBV21-1 is a pseudogene. In DNA, the CDR3 is TGTGCCAGCAGCGATCAAATCCCGGGACCGTCCTACGAGCAGTACTTC. Encoded protein: CASSDQIPGPSYEQYF.